The 11 T cell receptor beta chains below all came from one sample that was sequenced in a study of cytomegalovirus exposure and HLA in healthy donors. With 60 Vbeta and 13 Jbeta primers, the PCR was carried out. The data were produced by immunoSEQ multiplex PCR, yet TCRdb's version contains in-frame clones alone and is incomplete. The top ten hold roughly 4% of the sample, which has about 40,000 clones, 60% to 75% seen once. The material sequenced was PBMCs. The receptors here all came from a man aged 40-49 years in good health and CMV-seronegative.

This CDR3 reads CASSRTSDTGELFF. CDR3 bases: TGTGCCAGCAGCCGGACTAGCGACACCGGGGAGCTGTTTTTT. The J gene is TRBJ2-2, the V gene TRBV6-4, with 9 bases lining up with TRBD2. This CDR3 region has 14 residues. Germline CDR1 is MRHNA and CDR2 is SNTAGT. Trimming at V came to 6 bases and at J to 3 bases, leaving 2 bases not matched to a gene.

V and J are TRBV4-1 and TRBJ2-7, with D unresolved. CDR1 MGHRA and CDR2 YSYEKL come from the germline V gene. The CDR3 sequence is 12 residues long. With 0 bases removed from V and 8 bases from J, the gap between germline ends came to 8 bases. The CDR3 is CASSQDLSQQYF. In nucleotides, the CDR3 is TGCGCCAGCAGCCAAGATCTGAGCCAGCAGTACTTC.

This clone was detected once. The chain is built from TRBV5-1 and TRBJ2-7, with TRBD2 as a possible D gene (5 bases). CDR3 size: 15 residues. Trimming stripped 4 bases from V and 0 bases from J, with 14 bases between. Germline CDR1 reads SGHRS; CDR2 reads YFSETQ. Written as DNA, the CDR3 is TGCGCCAGCAGCGTCGAGGGTTACCCCTCCTACGAGCAGTACTTC. As protein: CASSVEGYPSYEQYF.

This clone has a single count. The V and J genes are TRBV25-1 and TRBJ1-4; D remains ambiguous. Trimming left V 1 base short and J 0 bases short, with 6 bases between. The CDR3 runs 15 residues. Germline V gene sequence: CDR1 MGHDK, CDR2 SYGVNS. CDR3: CASSEWQATNEKLFF. CDR3 DNA: TGTGCCAGCAGTGAATGGCAGGCAACTAATGAAAAACTGTTTTTT.

This clone was found a few times. This chain links TRBV10-3 with TRBJ1-5; 7 bases align to TRBD1. This CDR3 is 14 amino acids long. Germline CDR1 reads ENHRY; CDR2 reads SYGVKD. The trim removed 3 bases at V and 2 bases at J, leaving 1 base unmatched. The CDR3: CAISDDRGNQPQHF. DNA for the CDR3: TGTGCCATCAGTGATGACAGGGGCAATCAGCCCCAGCATTTT.

In its sample, this clone was seen a few times. V and J are TRBV6-5 and TRBJ1-6; D gene uncertain. CDR3 size: 12 residues. Trimming shortened V by 3 bases and J by 7 bases, and 4 bases separated the two germline ends. The V gene's germline CDR1 is MNHEY and CDR2 SVGAGI. In DNA, the CDR3 is TGTGCCAGCAGTTATCAGAATTCACCCCTCCACTTT. Its protein is CASSYQNSPLHF.

This clone has just one count. The chain combines TRBV6-5 with TRBJ2-7; 10 nucleotides line up with TRBD2. J lost 0 bases, V lost 0 bases, and 2 bases had no gene match. Germline CDR1 MNHEY, CDR2 SVGAGI. This CDR3 has 16 amino acids. The CDR3 coding sequence is TGTGCCAGCAGTTACTCGAGCGGGAGGGGCTCCTACGAGCAGTACTTC. It encodes CASSYSSGRGSYEQYF.

V is TRBV29-1 and J is TRBJ1-1; tentative D call: TRBD1 (5 bases). The germline CDR1 and CDR2 sequences are SQVTM and ANQGSEA. Trimming took off 4 bases at V and 1 base at J, with 10 bases between the two ends. This CDR3 region has 13 residues. Here the CDR3 reads CSVARTGNTEAFF. The CDR3 DNA reads as TGCAGCGTTGCTCGTACAGGGAACACTGAAGCTTTCTTT.

V gene TRBV5-1 combines with J gene TRBJ1-2; possible D gene TRBD1, 6 bases. The V end lost 2 bases, the J end lost 1 base, and 12 bases lay between the germline ends. Germline V lookup: CDR1 SGHRS, CDR2 YFSETQ. The CDR3 runs 15 residues. CDR3 DNA sequence: TGCGCCAGCAGCTTCAACAGGGCCATTAACTATGGCTACACCTTC. Protein: CASSFNRAINYGYTF.

This sequence joins TRBV10-1 and TRBJ2-7, with unresolved D. Per germline, CDR1 WNHNN and CDR2 SYGVQD (reference sequence). This CDR3 spans 15 amino acids. V was trimmed by 0 bases and J by 0 bases, leaving 9 bases between them. The CDR3, as DNA: TGCGCCAGCAGTGAGTCGACGGAGAGCTCCTACGAGCAGTACTTC. Its translation: CASSESTESSYEQYF.

The V gene is TRBV11-2, the J gene TRBJ1-6; D uncertain. The germline V and J ends were trimmed by 5 bases and 0 bases, with 11 bases remaining between them. The CDR3 spans 16 residues. Germline values: CDR1 SGHAT, CDR2 FQNNGV. CDR3 residues: CASSRRESSYNSPLHF. The CDR3 nucleotides read TGTGCCAGCAGCCGGAGAGAAAGCTCCTATAATTCACCCCTCCACTTT.